These T cell receptor beta chains were read from a single sample in a study of T cell responses to AZD1222 COVID-19 vaccine. Libraries were prepared by immunoSEQ multiplex PCR; TCRdb keeps only in-frame clonotypes and omits some of them. Found here are more than 95,000 clones, about 89% of them singletons; the top ten hold about 7.1%. The starting material was peripheral blood, obtained 28 days after the second AZD1222 dose. These receptor sequences come from an adult who received the AZD1222 COVID-19 vaccine. Both conserved end residues are part of each CDR3. Clone size, where shown, is once, few, many, or a class for clones that have expanded.

j_gene	v_gene	abundance	CDR3aa
TRBJ2-2	TRBV24-1	once	CATSDPGRRNTGELFF
TRBJ2-1	TRBV7-8	NA	CASSLERRDEQFF
TRBJ1-2	TRBV6-6	NA	CASSYNKANYGYTF
TRBJ2-2	TRBV28	NA	CASSLPRGANTGELFF
TRBJ2-7	TRBV27	NA	CASSLDWGYSYEQYF
TRBJ2-4	TRBV7-8	once	CASSLRGRGMVAKNIQYF
TRBJ2-1	TRBV27	NA	CASSSGLAGGRFDEQFF
TRBJ1-4	TRBV28	NA	CASSFAGLADEKLFF
TRBJ2-7	TRBV11-3	once	CASSWGLAGGDEQYF
TRBJ1-4	TRBV7-9	NA	CASSLVGGSGEKLFF
TRBJ1-1	TRBV7-2	NA	CASSLGGGGDTEAFF
TRBJ2-3	TRBV18	NA	CASSLRGDTQYF
TRBJ1-1	TRBV4-1	NA	CASSQPAGNTEAFF
TRBJ1-2	TRBV21-1	NA	CASSPRGGSYGYTF
TRBJ2-7	TRBV19	few	CASSHSGRGPEQYF
TRBJ2-3	TRBV7-2	NA	CASSPPRGRGGTDTQYF
TRBJ2-2	TRBV2	NA	CASSEGGWTGELFF
TRBJ2-1	TRBV19	NA	CASSMDPGSYYNEQFF
TRBJ2-2	TRBV6-5	NA	CASRPRPNTGELFF
TRBJ2-3	TRBV11-3	NA	CASSVSGDTQYF
TRBJ2-2	TRBV4-1	NA	CASSQAGLATGELFF
TRBJ2-1	TRBV28	NA	CASSLLAGVEGNEQFF
TRBJ1-2	TRBV4-1	NA	CASSQDGQAYGYTF
TRBJ2-7	TRBV29-1	NA	CSVRTEIYEQYF
TRBJ2-7	TRBV15	NA	CATSRGGGEGQYF
TRBJ1-2	TRBV21-1	NA	CASSKGREDYTF
TRBJ1-1	TRBV6-2/TRBV6-3	NA	CASSYTAMNTEAFF
TRBJ2-7	TRBV7-9	NA	CASSLDGAYYEQYF
TRBJ1-2	TRBV11-2	NA	CASSLQTGRLYGYTF
TRBJ2-3	TRBV11-2	NA	CASSFPNTDTQYF
TRBJ2-4	TRBV6-5	NA	CASSYSSGTGQNIQYF
TRBJ2-3	TRBV19	NA	CASSIDRVGTDTQYF
TRBJ2-2	TRBV5-6	NA	CASSRRLAGGGELFF
TRBJ2-3	TRBV6-1	NA	CASSEAIAGTPDTQYF
TRBJ1-6	TRBV9	NA	CASSVAGSSYNSPLHF
TRBJ1-1	TRBV6-1	NA	CASSEAARGTEAFF
TRBJ1-2	TRBV11-3	NA	CASSSTQGEGYGYTF
TRBJ2-7	TRBV10-1	NA	CASSEPGQGSYEQYF
TRBJ1-1	TRBV2	few	CASSGHPSEAFF
TRBJ2-3	TRBV11-3	NA	CASSLVSRLDTQYF
TRBJ2-5	TRBV2	NA	CASREEETQYF
TRBJ1-3	TRBV6-5	few	CASSYGTGSGNTIYF
TRBJ1-2	TRBV7-8	NA	CASSLAGTLGVYGYTF
TRBJ2-1	TRBV9	NA	CASSVAGGVSNEQFF
TRBJ2-3	TRBV11-3	once	CASSLDPGTVDTQYF
TRBJ2-7	TRBV28	NA	CATQPEGTGIIEQYF
TRBJ1-2	TRBV28	once	CASSFRPNYGYTF
TRBJ2-5	TRBV18	NA	CASSPPPKETQYF